This TCR beta chain was identified during a study of blood T cells in healthy people across ages. Overall study results and limits: The percentage of naive T cells correlated strongly with TCR beta diversity.

The V and J ends lost 5 bases and 5 bases respectively, with 12 bases between them. Germline V gives CDR1 MDHEN, CDR2 SYDVKM. This CDR3 has 13 residues. A sample-barcoded 5' primer and a J-beta primer mix were used in a second PCR of roughly 7 to 11 cycles. All cDNA molecules were each tagged by a template-switch adaptor with 12 random nucleotides. Each CDR3 protein gets one entry after TCRdb re-called the 5' RACE reads with MiXCR. The repertoire holds just over 1 million distinct CDR3 sequences, over 35% seen once, with approximately 17% in the top ten. As for this clonotype: Its antigen is unidentified.

Source material: blood. This sequence originates from a woman aged 60 to 75 in good health. V is TRBV28 and J is TRBJ2-5; no definite D call. The CDR3 nucleotides are TGTGCCAGCAGTGTTTACAGTGGGGAGACCCAGTACTTC. Its protein product is CASSVYSGETQYF.